The clone carrying this TCR beta chain was recorded at least ten times. TCR beta VDJ and CDR3 were profiled, and genomic DNA was the template. TCRdb redid the calling of the reads with MiXCR, one entry per CDR3 protein. The data contain under 350,000 distinct CDR3 sequences, 50% to 65% of them singletons. The data stem from a study of CD8+CD57+ T cells in acquired aplastic anemia. Study information: DNA from sorted CD4+ and CD8+ cells averaged roughly 3.4 ug.

CDR3 length equals 12 residues. Trimming shortened V by 6 bases and J by 0 bases, and 3 bases separated the two germline ends. Previously, flow cytometry had revealed CD8+CD57+ cell expansion in the patients chosen for sequencing. Each patient carried a diagnosis of severe acquired aplastic anemia. The receptor comes from a human donor with aplastic anemia. The chain is built from TRBV12-3 or TRBV12-4 and TRBJ1-3; D remains unclear. The specimen sequenced was sorted CD4+, CD8+, or CD8+CD57+ T cells (not recorded which) from PBMCs. The CDR3 region has the DNA TGTGCCAGCAGGAACTCTGGAAACACCATATATTTT. Its protein product is CASRNSGNTIYF.